What follows are 20 T cell receptor beta chains derived from one specimen sequenced in a study of Ad26.COV2.S vaccination and SARS-CoV-2 variants. Noted treatment: roughly 20 received Ad26.COV2.S at low or high dose, single or two shots; 5 received placebo; per-sample allocation not given. Collection of the samples took place on day 63 after the first injection of vaccine or placebo. Only in-frame clones appear in the TCRdb table, and some are missing; sequencing was by immunoSEQ multiplex PCR. The profile shows over 350,000 clones, approximately 86% of them singletons. Here the sequenced sample was peripheral blood, taken in a trial of Ad26.COV2.S vaccine versus placebo. The receptors shown here come from a person between 18 and 65 years old who received the Ad26.COV2.S COVID-19 vaccine or a placebo.

The count of this clone is one. This sequence joins TRBV19 and TRBJ1-4, with TRBD1 matching over 8 bases. V dropped 8 bases and J dropped 2; count of bases not matched to a gene: 4. The CDR3 is 14 residues long. The germline V gene encodes CDR1 LNHDA and CDR2 SQIVND (reference sequence). This CDR3 reads CASGQGTTNEKLFF. The CDR3 DNA sequence: TGTGCCAGTGGACAGGGAACGACTAATGAAAAACTGTTTTTT.

The genes are TRBV27 and TRBJ2-4, with 11 bases aligning to TRBD1. V gave up 8 bases and J gave up 1 base; unmatched junction bases: 4. The germline V gene has CDR1 MNHEY and CDR2 SMNVEV (reference sequence). The CDR3 has 15 residues. CDR3 DNA sequence: TGTGCCAGCGTGGGACAGGGGGAGGCCAAAAACATTCAGTACTTC. It translates to CASVGQGEAKNIQYF.

CDR3 region: CASSLDWGGAYEQYF. CDR3 in DNA: TGTGCCAGCAGCTTAGATTGGGGGGGAGCCTACGAGCAGTACTTC. This sequence joins TRBV7-8 and TRBJ2-7; 7 bases are a match to TRBD2. V trimming: 1 base; J trimming: 2 bases; junction bases outside the gene matches: 5. The CDR3 length is 15 residues. The germline V gene encodes CDR1 SGHVS and CDR2 FQNEAQ.

The rearrangement links TRBV29-1 to TRBJ1-5; 8 bases map to TRBD1. This CDR3 is built from 12 residues. J gave up 9 bases and V 5 bases, and 6 bases lay outside the gene matches. Per the germline V gene, CDR1 is SQVTM and CDR2 is ANQGSEA. Here the CDR3 DNA reads TGCAGCGTTTCCCAGGGGGCAAGGCCCCAGCATTTT. Encoded protein: CSVSQGARPQHF. The full variable domain, with the rest looked up from reference TRBV29-1 and TRBJ1-5, is SAVISQKPSRDICQRGTSLTIQCQVDSQVTMMFWYRQQPGQSLTLIATANQGSEATYESGFVIDKFPISRPNLTFSTLTVSNMSPEDSSIYLCSVSQGARPQHFGDGTRLSIL.

This chain uses TRBV3-1 (or the pseudogene TRBV3-2) with TRBJ2-2, with D possibly matching TRBD1 (6 bases). The CDR3 spans 16 residues. Germline V gene data show CDR1 as LGHDT and CDR2 as YNNKEL (reference sequence). Trimming left V 4 bases short and J 3 bases short, with 15 bases between. The DNA of the CDR3 is TGTGCCAGCAGCCCCTCCGGGACACCTGACACCGGGGAGCTGTTTTTT. It specifies CASSPSGTPDTGELFF.

V gene TRBV19 combines with J gene TRBJ1-4; no definite D call. The V gene lost 0 bases and the J gene lost 3 bases, with 11 bases spanning the gap. Germline V gene lookup returns CDR1 LNHDA and CDR2 SQIVND (reference sequence). The CDR3 is 16 amino acids. DNA for the CDR3: TGTGCCAGTAGTATAGAAGGGTTATCGCCTAATGAAAAACTGTTTTTT. It translates to CASSIEGLSPNEKLFF.

The chain is built from TRBV7-8 and TRBJ2-1, with 7 bases matching TRBD1. In germline, CDR1 is SGHVS, CDR2 FQNEAQ. The J segment lost 2 bases and the V segment lost 7 bases, leaving 14 bases of the junction unmatched. CDR3 size: 17 residues. This CDR3 reads CASIEYPSGTAYNEQFF. The CDR3 nucleotides are TGTGCCAGCATTGAATACCCCTCCGGGACAGCCTACAATGAGCAGTTCTTC.

J is TRBJ2-3 and V is TRBV14, with TRBD2 as a possible D gene (7 bases). This CDR3 comprises 13 residues. V gave up 4 bases and J gave up 8 bases, with 13 bases separating them. Looked up from germline, CDR1 is SGHDN and CDR2 is FVKESK. The CDR3: CASSPGGSGTQYF. CDR3 coding DNA: TGTGCCAGCAGCCCGGGGGGCTCTGGTACGCAGTATTTT. The complete variable domain, with remaining parts taken from reference TRBV14 and TRBJ2-3, reads EAGVTQFPSHSVIEKGQTVTLRCDPISGHDNLYWYRRVMGKEIKFLLHFVKESKQDESGMPNNRFLAERTGGTYSTLKVQPAELEDSGVYFCASSPGGSGTQYFGPGTRLTVL.

This sequence joins TRBV24-1 and TRBJ1-3; the D gene is possibly TRBD1 (5 bases). Per the germline V gene, CDR1 is KGHDR and CDR2 is SFDVKD. Trimming took off 7 bases at V and 3 bases at J, with 9 bases between the two ends. This CDR3 contains 13 residues. CDR3 nucleotides: TGTGCCACCAGGGGGACTGGTGGAAACACCATATATTTT. Translation gives CATRGTGGNTIYF.

The chain combines TRBV2 with TRBJ2-5; 7 nucleotides agree with TRBD1. Trimming at V came to 1 base and at J to 1 base, leaving 3 bases not matched to a gene. The CDR3 length is 15 residues. Looked up from germline, CDR1 is SNHLY and CDR2 is FYNNEI. This chain's CDR3 is CASSEVRGRQETQYF. CDR3 in DNA: TGTGCCAGCAGTGAAGTAAGGGGGCGCCAAGAGACCCAGTACTTC.

This clone was observed a handful of times. The chain combines TRBV2 with TRBJ1-1; D not certain. CDR1 SNHLY and CDR2 FYNNEI come from the germline V gene. The CDR3 spans 14 residues. V dropped 4 bases and J dropped 8 bases, with 17 bases sitting between them. The CDR3 nucleotides are TGTGCCAGCAGTGTTGAGCGCCCGGTGAGGGAAGCTTTCTTT. Encoded protein: CASSVERPVREAFF.

The sample holds one count of this clone. The chain employs TRBV19 and TRBJ1-1; 7 nucleotides match TRBD1. CDR3 length: 15 amino acids. The J segment lost 4 bases and the V segment lost 8 bases, leaving 13 bases of the junction unmatched. The germline CDR1 and CDR2 sequences are LNHDA and SQIVND (reference sequence). CDR3: CASLGQATRSTEAFF. In DNA, the CDR3 is TGTGCCAGTCTCGGACAGGCTACCCGAAGCACTGAAGCTTTCTTT.

This clone was observed a single time. J is TRBJ1-2 and V is TRBV28, with a tentative D call TRBD1 (6 bases). The CDR3 runs to 14 residues. Germline CDR1 MDHEN, CDR2 SYDVKM. V lost 6 bases and J 8 bases, leaving 19 bases between the germline ends. CDR3: CASRPGQPMPGYTF. DNA for the CDR3: TGTGCCAGCAGACCCGGACAGCCGATGCCCGGCTACACCTTC.

The CDR3 sequence is CASSKTRNYGYTF. The DNA of the CDR3 is TGTGCCAGCAGTAAGACCCGTAACTATGGCTACACCTTC. This chain connects TRBV12-3 or TRBV12-4 to TRBJ1-2; D ambiguous. V was trimmed by 5 bases and J by 1 base, leaving 8 bases between them. The CDR3 loop spans 13 amino acids.

This clone was seen a few times. Other DNA sequences in the same sample also yield this CDR3. The chain employs TRBV5-1 and TRBJ1-1; 8 nucleotides line up with TRBD1. The CDR3 has 15 residues. J was trimmed by 4 bases and V by 0 bases; bases with no gene match: 5. Germline V lookup: CDR1 SGHRS, CDR2 YFSETQ. The CDR3 DNA reads TGCGCCAGCAGCTTGGTCCAGGGGGCGGGCACTGAAGCTTTCTTT. Amino acid sequence: CASSLVQGAGTEAFF.

This chain links TRBV3-1 (or the pseudogene TRBV3-2) with TRBJ1-5; D not resolved. This CDR3 comprises 17 residues. V was cut by 0 bases and J by 0 bases, with 12 bases left in between. CDR1 and CDR2 from the germline V gene are LGHDT and YNNKEL (reference sequence). In DNA form, the CDR3 reads TGTGCCAGCAGCCAAGATTCTACAGACTTTAGCAATCAGCCCCAGCATTTT. Protein product: CASSQDSTDFSNQPQHF.

This rearrangement joins TRBV29-1 to TRBJ2-1; D unclear. The CDR3 length is 12 residues. Trimming removed 3 bases from V and 4 bases from J, with 7 bases in between. Germline V gene lookup returns CDR1 SQVTM and CDR2 ANQGSEA. Here the CDR3 DNA reads TGCAGCGTTGATGTGGCATACAATGAGCAGTTCTTC. It specifies CSVDVAYNEQFF.

This chain links TRBV28 with TRBJ2-3, with TRBD2 matching 7 bases. J was trimmed by 2 bases and V by 3 bases; bases with no gene match: 8. The length of the CDR3 is 16 residues. Germline values: CDR1 MDHEN, CDR2 SYDVKM. The CDR3 bases are TGTGCCAGCAGTTTTCGTTGGGACTACCCCACAGATACGCAGTATTTT. This encodes CASSFRWDYPTDTQYF. The whole variable domain, filled in from reference TRBV28 and TRBJ2-3, reads DVKVTQSSRYLVKRTGEKVFLECVQDMDHENMFWYRQDPGLGLRLIYFSYDVKMKEKGDIPEGYSVSREKKERFSLILESASTNQTSMYLCASSFRWDYPTDTQYFGPGTRLTVL.

The chain employs TRBV6-1 and TRBJ1-6; a weak D match, TRBD1 (5 bases). The CDR3 sequence is 17 residues long. V was shortened by 4 bases and J by 7 bases, with 20 bases between the two germline ends. Per the germline V gene, CDR1 is MNHNS and CDR2 is SASEGT. The CDR3 region has the DNA TGTGCCAGCAGTGGGTCCGGTGGGACCGTAAGCAATTCACCCCTCCACTTT. Translating it yields CASSGSGGTVSNSPLHF.

This chain joins TRBV7-2 and TRBJ2-1; possibly TRBD2 for D (7 bases). CDR3 size: 13 residues. Germline CDR1 SGHTA, CDR2 FQGNSA. V was clipped by 7 bases and J by 7 bases, with 14 bases between them. CDR3 sequence: CASTAGALNEQFF. CDR3 bases: TGTGCCAGCACCGCGGGGGCGCTGAATGAGCAGTTCTTC.